Below, 9 T cell receptor beta chains from the same sample are listed, as sequenced in a study of OX40 agonist ivuxolimab in advanced cancers. Profiled with immunoSEQ multiplex PCR; TCRdb holds only in-frame clones, not every one. The sample shows tens of thousands of clones, 90% to 95% of them seen only once. Sample: CD4+ or CD8+ T cells sorted from blood, taken in a trial of the OX40 agonist ivuxolimab. These receptors were obtained from an adult with an advanced solid tumor such as melanoma, head and neck, liver or kidney cancer.

V gene TRBV2 combines with J gene TRBJ2-7; TRBD2 matches 12 bases. Losses at the gene ends were 5 bases for V and 3 bases for J; bases not matched to a gene: 5. CDR1 is SNHLY, CDR2 FYNNEI, per germline. The CDR3 totals 15 residues. The CDR3, as DNA: TGTGCCAGCAGTCCTAGGACTAGCGGGATCTACGAGCAGTACTTC. Translation gives CASSPRTSGIYEQYF.

The rearrangement links TRBV4-3 to TRBJ2-1, with 14 positions matching TRBD2. CDR3 length: 17 residues. V was pared by 1 base and J by 2 bases, with 1 base of the junction left unmatched. Looked up from germline, CDR1 is LGHNA and CDR2 is YSLEER. The CDR3: CASSQGLAGGPYNEQFF. CDR3 DNA: TGCGCCAGCAGCCAAGGACTAGCGGGAGGGCCCTACAATGAGCAGTTCTTC.

V and J are TRBV19 and TRBJ2-1; D remains unclear. CDR3 length: 12 amino acids. Deletions cut 3 bases from V and 2 bases from J, with 2 bases between. Germline CDR1 and CDR2: LNHDA and SQIVND (reference sequence). In DNA form, the CDR3 reads TGTGCCAGTAGTATCCCCTACAATGAGCAGTTCTTC. Protein sequence: CASSIPYNEQFF. The full variable domain, rest sourced from reference TRBV19 and TRBJ2-1, is DGGITQSPKYLFRKEGQNVTLSCEQNLNHDAMYWYRQDPGQGLRLIYYSQIVNDFQKGDIAEGYSVSREKKESFPLTVTSAQKNPTAFYLCASSIPYNEQFFGPGTRLTVL.

The V call is TRBV7-3, the J call TRBJ1-1; D not resolved. The germline V gene has CDR1 SGHTA and CDR2 FQGTGA. The CDR3 length is 16 residues. V was pared by 0 bases and J by 3 bases, with 14 bases between. In DNA, the CDR3 is TGTGCCAGCAGCTTAACAATGGGGAGGGCAGACACTGAAGCTTTCTTT. Amino acids: CASSLTMGRADTEAFF.

The CDR3 is CASSNPTDTSDGELFF. DNA of the CDR3: TGTGCCAGCAGCAACCCGACTGACACTTCAGACGGGGAGCTGTTTTTT. The V and J genes are TRBV21-1 and TRBJ2-2. TRBV21-1 is a recognized pseudogene. The CDR3 runs to 16 residues.

This sequence joins TRBV21-1 and TRBJ2-2; the table's TRBD1 call for D was not verified on the DNA. TRBV21-1 is marked as a pseudogene. The CDR3 spans 18 residues. The CDR3 bases are TGTGCCAGCAGAGGGAACAGGGGGACCACCGCGAACACCGGGGAGCTGTTTTTT. Translation gives CASRGNRGTTANTGELFF.

The chain joins TRBV5-8 to TRBJ2-2; D gene unclear. Germline V gene lookup returns CDR1 SGHTS and CDR2 YDEGEE. This CDR3 is built from 14 residues. V was pared by 0 bases and J by 5 bases, with 8 bases between. CDR3 DNA sequence: TGTGCCAGCAGCTTGGGATTAGCAACCGGGGAGCTGTTTTTT. It translates to CASSLGLATGELFF.

V usage is TRBV27 and J usage is TRBJ2-1; D is unresolved. Deletions cut 5 bases from V and 0 bases from J, with 11 bases between. CDR1 and CDR2 (germline): MNHEY, SMNVEV (reference sequence). There are 15 residues in the CDR3. The CDR3 region is CASSIPSSSYNEQFF. DNA of the CDR3: TGTGCCAGCAGTATACCCTCGAGCTCCTACAATGAGCAGTTCTTC.

This chain joins TRBV9 and TRBJ2-7; TRBD1 matches 12 bases. J gave up 5 bases and V 4 bases, and 7 bases lay outside the gene matches. The CDR3 loop spans 15 amino acids. The V gene's germline CDR1 is SGDLS and CDR2 YYNGEE. The CDR3 loop is CASSPYGTGGDEQYF. In DNA, the CDR3 is TGTGCCAGCAGCCCTTACGGGACAGGGGGCGACGAGCAGTACTTC.